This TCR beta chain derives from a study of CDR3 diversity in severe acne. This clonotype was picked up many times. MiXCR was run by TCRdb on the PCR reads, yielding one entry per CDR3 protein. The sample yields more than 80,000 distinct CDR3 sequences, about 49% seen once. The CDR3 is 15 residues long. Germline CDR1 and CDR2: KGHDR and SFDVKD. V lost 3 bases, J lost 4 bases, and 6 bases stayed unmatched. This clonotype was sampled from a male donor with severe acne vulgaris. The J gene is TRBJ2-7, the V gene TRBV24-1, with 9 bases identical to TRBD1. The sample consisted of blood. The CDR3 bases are TGTGCCACCAGTGATCCCCGGGACAGGGATTACGAGCAGTACTTC. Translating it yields CATSDPRDRDYEQYF.